Listed below are T cell receptor beta chains from one sample, sequenced in a study of blood T cells in healthy people across ages. A single record per CDR3 protein comes from TCRdb applying MiXCR to the 5' RACE reads. The repertoire holds some 1.4 million distinct CDR3 sequences, with about 43% as singletons. The sample taken for sequencing was blood. Receptor source: a woman aged 18 to 35 in good health. Both conserved end residues are part of each CDR3. D genes are given only for firm matches.

v_call	d_call	j_call	cdr3_aa
TRBV10-3	-	TRBJ1-1	CAISESRGTPNTEAFF
TRBV24-1	TRBD2	TRBJ2-3	CATSDPGGTSDTQYF
TRBV30	-	TRBJ2-5	CAWSVSETQYF
TRBV5-1	TRBD2	TRBJ2-7	CASSSGVSGSGSSYEQYF
TRBV20-1	-	TRBJ1-1	CSARPQPTTEAFF
TRBV24-1	TRBD1	TRBJ2-1	CATSDLRQGDNEQFF
TRBV20-1	-	TRBJ2-3	CSVRVSSTDTQYF
TRBV6-5	-	TRBJ1-4	CASSYSEGTEKLFF
TRBV14	TRBD2	TRBJ2-7	CASAHGGLAFYEQYF
TRBV7-9	-	TRBJ1-5	CASSQWGGQPQHF
TRBV6-6	TRBD2	TRBJ2-2	CASSSTSEISTGELFF
TRBV9	-	TRBJ2-7	CASSVGLRYEQYF
TRBV4-1	-	TRBJ2-7	CASSQLAIAYEQYF
TRBV28	-	-	CASSRRGNEQYF
TRBV7-3	-	TRBJ1-1	CASSNQGNTEAFF
TRBV7-2	-	TRBJ2-1	CASSPRWSLGQFF
TRBV6-6	TRBD2	TRBJ2-1	CASSLPASGRPYNEQFF
TRBV11-2	-	TRBJ2-1	CASSFSFVGGPKEQFF
TRBV5-1	-	TRBJ2-5	CASSLGGNSRETQYF
TRBV20-1	-	TRBJ1-2	CSASYSSVGYGYTF
TRBV6-5	TRBD2	TRBJ2-5	CASSPGGQTQYF
TRBV4-2	-	TRBJ1-2	CASSREDSGDGYTF
TRBV6-1	-	TRBJ1-5	CASSPRGAVIADSNQPQHF
TRBV9	TRBD2	TRBJ2-1	CASSVGVAGGVGNEQFF
TRBV27	-	TRBJ1-2	CASSKGSGYTF
TRBV6-1	TRBD2	TRBJ2-2	CASSRLADNTGELFF
TRBV5-1	-	TRBJ2-1	CASSQDYWNEQFF
TRBV7-9	TRBD1	TRBJ1-1	CASSGQQGATEAFF
TRBV6-1	TRBD1	TRBJ1-1	CASSDAGTGGGEAFF
TRBV2	-	TRBJ1-5	CASGDRPGAHQPQHF
TRBV6-1	-	TRBJ1-2	CASKIVGSGSYTF
TRBV20-1	-	TRBJ2-5	CSARESYQETQYF
TRBV29-1	-	TRBJ2-6	CSVEALYGNSGANVLSF
TRBV27	TRBD2	TRBJ2-1	CASSLSYPLASGNNEQFF
TRBV18	-	TRBJ2-5	CACSPVPGIREETQYF
TRBV29-1	-	TRBJ2-5	CSVEMRGPGSLETQYF
TRBV7-9	-	TRBJ1-3	CASTDTASRHSSGNTIYF
TRBV2	-	TRBJ2-2	CASSETGRVTGELFF
TRBV6-5	TRBD1	TRBJ2-1	CASSRPGQGLRYEQFF
TRBV3-1	TRBD2	TRBJ2-3	CASSQEGVAGGFTDTQYF
TRBV6-1	TRBD2	-	CASSVWASGPYEQYF
TRBV14	TRBD2	TRBJ2-1	CASSPPGLATYNEQFF